This TCR beta chain was documented in a study of blood T cell repertoires in COVID-19. Whole-study context: Whether acute or convalescent, the COVID-19 samples came from the United States, Italy and Spain. The cDNA or gDNA used as material had been derived from T cells, B-cell-depleted T cells, or PBMCs.

How the authors handled the data: Using reference gene primer amplification, nucleated cell counts were estimated. The method was immunoSEQ multiplex PCR; TCRdb's version includes in-frame clones alone and lacks a portion of them. That table supplies the V and J calls and clone size; D and trimming were determined from the DNA. The table has some 280,000 clones, approximately 90% seen once. There are 13 residues in the CDR3. In germline, CDR1 is SEHNR, CDR2 FQNEAQ (reference sequence). V lost 1 base and J lost 8, with 8 bases in between. The clonotype originates from a woman under 40 with active or convalescent COVID-19. The chain uses TRBV7-9 and TRBJ2-2, with D unresolved. The sample consisted of peripheral blood. CDR3 residues: CASSLVESGELFF. Here the CDR3 DNA reads TGTGCCAGCAGCTTAGTTGAGTCAGGGGAGCTGTTTTTT.